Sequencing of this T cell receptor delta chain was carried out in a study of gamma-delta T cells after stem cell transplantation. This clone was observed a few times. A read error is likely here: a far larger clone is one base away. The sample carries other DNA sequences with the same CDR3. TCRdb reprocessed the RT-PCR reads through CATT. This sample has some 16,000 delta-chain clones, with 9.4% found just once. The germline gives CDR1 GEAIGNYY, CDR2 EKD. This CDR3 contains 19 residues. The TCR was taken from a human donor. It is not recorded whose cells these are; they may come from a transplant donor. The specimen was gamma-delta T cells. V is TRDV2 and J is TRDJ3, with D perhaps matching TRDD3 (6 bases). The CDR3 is CACDTAGGRSSWDTRQMFF. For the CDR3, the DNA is TGTGCCTGCGACACGGCCGGGGGACGTAGCTCCTGGGACACCCGACAGATGTTTTTC.